This T cell receptor beta chain was captured by sequencing in a study of blood T cell repertoires in COVID-19 (dated by TCRdb to the early 2020s). Study-wide context: Samples covering the acute and convalescent phases of COVID-19 were provided by collaborators in the United States, Italy and Spain. The material from the prospective study consisted of cDNA or gDNA derived from T cells, B-cell-depleted T cells, or PBMCs. Deeply sampled blood TCRbeta repertoires from subjects exposed to, actively infected with, or recovered from COVID-19 were included in the dataset. The repertoires were made available in a free public database intended to serve as a resource for research on the immune response to SARS-CoV-2. The samples were drawn from two sources: the first 160 participants of the ongoing ImmuneRACE study, and 1,254 subjects contributed by 6 global collaborators. Nearly every sample came with metadata listing a de-identified subject ID, COVID-19 status, age in years and sex. Where available, HLA class I and class II types were obtained from metadata supplied by the sample provider rather than from assay-based typing. Broader findings and caveats from the paper: How much clinical and demographic metadata was included differed by source and by participant, and the metadata was provided uncurated.

V and J are truncated by 1 base and 3 bases respectively, leaving an intervening sequence of 13 bases. The germline V gene encodes CDR1 SGHDT and CDR2 YYEEEE. From cysteine to phenylalanine, the CDR3 is 15 amino acids long. Just the 45-base CDR3 DNA is kept, in frame starting at base 1. To note about this clone: The specificity of this receptor is unknown. No base quality information exists; no much larger clone differs at one position.

The collaborating institutions used their own protocols to collect whole blood in K2EDTA tubes. Collaborator samples were shipped for TCRbeta analysis as frozen whole blood, isolated PBMCs, or DNA extracted from either sample type. The immunoSEQ Assay, a bias-controlled multiplex PCR, was used to amplify TCRbeta CDR3 regions from genomic DNA. The authors' pipeline ran thus. The number of nucleated cells in each sample was estimated from the amplification of reference gene primers within the assay. To quantify the absolute abundance of each unique TCRbeta CDR3 rearrangement, sequence reads were collapsed and filtered. For each sample, productive Simpson clonality was calculated as the square root of Simpson's diversity index over productive rearrangements. TCRdb took over this immuneACCESS table, retaining in-frame rearrangements with V and J assigned. Such tables are incomplete; in checked studies, under half of the missing clones stem from an unresolved V gene, and the remainder is unexplained. V and J calls and clone size are as listed in that table; D and trimming were resolved from the DNA. A total of roughly 350,000 clones appear in this sample, roughly 85% of them only once. 3.5% to 4% of the sample belongs to the ten largest clones.

The chain links TRBV5-6 with TRBJ1-2; TRBD1 might be the D gene, on 6 matching bases. The sample comprised peripheral blood. This clonotype was sampled from a woman aged 18-29 years with acute or convalescent COVID-19. Here is the DNA: TGTGCCAGCAGCTTGAGACAGGTACCCTACTATGGCTACACCTTC. This gives the protein CASSLRQVPYYGYTF.